These T cell receptor beta chains were read from a single sample in a study of shared clonotypes between healthy human individuals. Only in-frame clones appear in the TCRdb table, and some are missing; sequencing was by immunoSEQ multiplex PCR. This sample yields around 700,000 clones, of which roughly 70% are seen a single time; roughly 1.7% belongs to the top ten. Sequencing was done on a sample of memory CD4+ T cells sorted from blood. The receptor source for this set is a woman aged 25 to 39 in good health. Each CDR3 is given with its conserved first and last residue. D genes are given only for firm matches. Clone size is not always given. Where it is, it says once, few, many or a class for expanded clones.

J: TRBJ1-5; size: many; D: TRBD1; V: TRBV2; CDR3: CASSWSGGDQPQHF; DNA: TGTGCCAGCAGTTGGTCAGGGGGAGACCAGCCCCAGCATTTT
J: TRBJ2-5; size: NA; D: TRBD1; V: TRBV5-6; CDR3: CASSQQDRAQETQYF; DNA: TGTGCCAGCAGCCAGCAGGACAGGGCCCAAGAGACCCAGTACTTC
J: TRBJ1-1; size: NA; D: NA; V: TRBV30; CDR3: CAWSTGRTEAFF; DNA: TGTGCCTGGAGCACAGGGCGGACTGAAGCTTTCTTT
J: TRBJ1-3; size: NA; D: TRBD1; V: TRBV28; CDR3: CASSAGQGGNTIYF; DNA: TGTGCCAGCAGCGCGGGACAGGGAGGAAACACCATATATTTT
J: TRBJ2-7; size: NA; D: NA; V: TRBV7-8; CDR3: CASSFVGEQYF; DNA: TGTGCCAGCAGCTTCGTCGGGGAGCAGTACTTC
J: TRBJ2-3; size: NA; D: TRBD2; V: TRBV11-2; CDR3: CASSLNSGNRDTQYF; DNA: TGTGCCAGCAGCTTGAATAGCGGGAATCGGGATACGCAGTATTTT
J: TRBJ2-7; size: NA; D: TRBD2; V: TRBV30; CDR3: CAWSNNPRSTGTSGRGYEQYF; DNA: TGTGCCTGGAGTAATAATCCCCGCAGCACCGGGACTAGCGGGAGAGGGTACGAGCAGTACTTC
J: TRBJ2-5; size: NA; D: NA; V: TRBV28; CDR3: CATYRTGARQETQYF; DNA: TGTGCCACTTATAGAACCGGGGCTAGACAAGAGACCCAGTACTTC
J: TRBJ1-5; size: NA; D: NA; V: TRBV7-9; CDR3: CASSSQGDQPQHF; DNA: TGTGCCAGCAGCTCACAGGGTGATCAGCCCCAGCATTTT
J: TRBJ2-5; size: NA; D: NA; V: TRBV5-1; CDR3: CASSLEVTAGTQYF; DNA: TGCGCCAGCAGCTTGGAGGTGACCGCGGGGACCCAGTACTTC